This paragraph covers one TCR beta chain sequence. This CDR3 is 14 amino acids long. Trimming cost V 4 bases and J 3 bases; bases outside gene matches: 4. Germline V gene lookup returns CDR1 SGHKS and CDR2 YYEKEE (reference sequence). The sample comes from a study of blood T cell repertoires in COVID-19. For the study at large: Acute and convalescent COVID-19 specimens originated in the United States, Italy and Spain.

Original processing methods: Amplification of reference gene primers was used by the study to estimate nucleated cell counts. Profiled with immunoSEQ multiplex PCR; TCRdb holds only in-frame clones, not every one. V, J and clone size reflect that table, while D and trimming were determined from the DNA. The sample lists approximately 150,000 clones, 65% to 80% occurring once. The TCR was taken from a man in his sixties with acute or convalescent COVID-19. The rearrangement joins TRBV5-5 to TRBJ2-5; TRBD1 aligns across 9 bases. Sequencing was carried out using peripheral blood. CDR3 loop: CASSHRDREETQYF. The CDR3 DNA follows: TGTGCCAGCAGCCACCGGGACAGGGAAGAGACCCAGTACTTC.